This T cell receptor (beta chain) was retrieved from a study of T cell responses to AZD1222 COVID-19 vaccine. Profiled with immunoSEQ multiplex PCR; TCRdb holds only in-frame clones, not every one. The sample lists about 130,000 clones; over 75% were seen once. The origin of this receptor is an adult in good health. The specimen comprised peripheral blood, sampled on day 0 of AZD1222 vaccination.

CDR3 residues: CARGDRGYQETQYF. The CDR3 coding sequence is TGTGCCCGAGGGGACAGGGGATACCAAGAGACCCAGTACTTC. The chain recombines TRBV30 with TRBJ2-5; TRBD1 agrees at 10 bases. V shed 8 bases and J 0 bases; nucleotides not matched to a gene: 6. CDR3 size: 14 residues. Germline V gives CDR1 GTSNPN, CDR2 SVGIG (reference sequence). Combining the CDR3 with reference TRBV30 and TRBJ2-5 gives the whole variable domain SQTIHQWPATLVQPVGSPLSLECTVEGTSNPNLYWYRQAAGRGLQLLFYSVGIGQISSEVPQNLSASRPQDRQFILSSKKLLLSDSGFYLCARGDRGYQETQYFGPGTRLLVL.